This passage covers 16 T cell receptor beta chains from one sample sequenced in a study of OX40 agonist ivuxolimab in advanced cancers. Clones were sequenced by immunoSEQ multiplex PCR, and TCRdb holds only the in-frame ones, with some missing. This table holds around 68,000 clones, 75% to 95% found once. The material was CD4+ or CD8+ T cells sorted from blood, obtained in a trial of the OX40 agonist ivuxolimab. Every receptor here comes from an adult with an advanced solid tumor such as melanoma, head and neck, liver or kidney cancer.

The CDR3 DNA reads TGTGCCTGGAGTGCGGCGAATAGCAATCAGCCCCAGCATTTT. It is translated as CAWSAANSNQPQHF. The gene calls are TRBV30 and TRBJ1-5; D gene unclear. The CDR3 is 14 amino acids. The germline V gene has CDR1 GTSNPN and CDR2 SVGIG (reference sequence). Between the trimmed V and J ends, which lost 1 base and 0 bases, there was a span of 7 bases.

This chain links TRBV9 with TRBJ1-6; D is unclear. The CDR3 length is 14 residues. The germline V gene has CDR1 SGDLS and CDR2 YYNGEE. Trimming pared 0 bases from V and 7 bases from J, leaving 8 bases between. The CDR3 here is CASSVATGNSPLHF. CDR3 DNA: TGTGCCAGCAGCGTAGCTACCGGGAATTCACCCCTCCACTTT.

DNA for the CDR3: TGTGCCAGTAGTATAGAAGGTCGCCTATCCTACGAGCAGTACTTC. Translating it yields CASSIEGRLSYEQYF. The chain carries TRBV19 and TRBJ2-7; D unclear. This CDR3 has 15 residues. V was cut by 0 bases and J by 1 base, with 10 bases left in between. The germline CDR1 and CDR2 sequences are LNHDA and SQIVND (reference sequence). The full variable domain, in which reference TRBV19 and TRBJ2-7 provide the parts outside the CDR3, is DGGITQSPKYLFRKEGQNVTLSCEQNLNHDAMYWYRQDPGQGLRLIYYSQIVNDFQKGDIAEGYSVSREKKESFPLTVTSAQKNPTAFYLCASSIEGRLSYEQYFGPGTRLTVT.

The chain recombines TRBV10-3 with TRBJ2-5; 7 nucleotides align to TRBD2. The V gene's germline CDR1 is ENHRY and CDR2 SYGVKD. V lost 0 bases to trimming and J lost 2 bases; unmatched junction nucleotides: 6. The CDR3 has 16 residues. In DNA form, the CDR3 reads TGTGCCATCAGTGAGTCGAACAGCGGGGAGCAAGAGACCCAGTACTTC. It encodes CAISESNSGEQETQYF.

The chain is built from TRBV27 and TRBJ2-7; tentatively, D is TRBD2 (5 bases). Between the trimmed V and J ends, which lost 3 bases and 2 bases, there was a span of 17 bases. The CDR3 has 16 residues. The germline V gene has CDR1 MNHEY and CDR2 SMNVEV (reference sequence). This CDR3 reads CASSFVARQATYEQYF. CDR3 bases: TGTGCCAGCAGTTTCGTAGCGAGGCAGGCCACCTACGAGCAGTACTTC.

V gene TRBV9 combines with J gene TRBJ2-3; D gene ambiguous. CDR3 length: 15 amino acids. Germline V gives CDR1 SGDLS, CDR2 YYNGEE. Trimming shortened V by 3 bases and J by 3 bases, and 14 bases separated the two germline ends. Here the CDR3 reads CASSARPARTDTQYF. As DNA, the CDR3 is TGTGCCAGCAGCGCCCGACCGGCAAGGACAGATACGCAGTATTTT.

This chain uses TRBV16 with TRBJ2-1; 10 bases are shared with TRBD1. With 0 bases clipped from V and 6 bases from J, the junction kept 5 bases outside the gene matches. The CDR3 contains 16 residues. Germline lookup yields CDR1 KGHSY and CDR2 FQNENV. CDR3 DNA: TGTGCCAGCAGCCAATCGCTGACAGGGGGCCTCAATGAGCAGTTCTTC. Encoded protein: CASSQSLTGGLNEQFF. The full variable domain, its missing parts supplied by reference TRBV16 and TRBJ2-1, is GEEVAQTPKHLVRGEGQKAKLYCAPIKGHSYVFWYQQVLKNEFKFLISFQNENVFDETGMPKERFSAKCLPNSPCSLEIQATKLEDSAVYFCASSQSLTGGLNEQFFGPGTRLTVL.

This sequence joins TRBV5-1 and TRBJ2-3; possible D gene TRBD1, 5 bases. CDR3 length equals 14 residues. V lost 0 bases, J lost 9 bases, and 14 bases lay in between. CDR1 and CDR2 from the germline V gene are SGHRS and YFSETQ. CDR3 residues: CASSLATASETQYF. The CDR3 DNA follows: TGCGCCAGCAGCTTGGCGACAGCTTCGGAGACGCAGTATTTT.

V is TRBV5-1 and J is TRBJ1-2, with a possible D match to TRBD1 (6 bases). V lost 0 bases and J 1 base, leaving 7 bases between the germline ends. Germline CDR1 and CDR2: SGHRS and YFSETQ. The CDR3 sequence is 14 residues long. The CDR3 DNA sequence: TGCGCCAGCAGCTTGGAGGGGGTTAACTATGGCTACACCTTC. Protein: CASSLEGVNYGYTF.

The J gene is TRBJ2-2, the V gene TRBV5-4; D unclear. This CDR3 is built from 13 residues. Trimming removed 5 bases at V and 6 bases at J, with 11 bases between. Germline CDR1 is SGHNT and CDR2 is YYREEE (reference sequence). CDR3 in DNA: TGTGCCAGCAGTCCACATTACGCCGGGGAGCTGTTTTTT. Its translation is CASSPHYAGELFF.

This sequence joins TRBV18 and TRBJ2-3, with D possibly matching TRBD2 (5 bases). CDR3 size: 16 residues. From germline, CDR1 is KGHSH and CDR2 LQKENI. V dropped 3 bases and J dropped 7 bases, with 20 bases sitting between them. CDR3: CASSPSPGSGGNTQYF. In DNA, the CDR3 is TGTGCCAGCTCACCCAGCCCGGGATCCGGAGGAAATACGCAGTATTTT. Using reference TRBV18 and TRBJ2-3 for the parts outside the CDR3, the full variable domain is NAGVMQNPRHLVRRRGQEARLRCSPMKGHSHVYWYRQLPEEGLKFMVYLQKENIIDESGMPKERFSAEFPKEGPSILRIQQVVRGDSAAYFCASSPSPGSGGNTQYFGPGTRLTVL.

The rearrangement joins TRBV7-3 to TRBJ2-3; perhaps TRBD2 as D (7 bases). V dropped 5 bases and J dropped 6 bases, with 18 bases sitting between them. Germline-derived CDR1 and CDR2 are SGHTA and FQGTGA. CDR3 size: 15 residues. CDR3 DNA sequence: TGTGCCAGCAGCCCCGGATCGGGGGGCGCGGATACGCAGTATTTT. Its protein product is CASSPGSGGADTQYF.

This chain links TRBV25-1 with TRBJ2-2, with no clear D. The ends were cut back, 3 bases at V and 5 bases at J, with 7 bases in the middle. Germline loops: CDR1 MGHDK, CDR2 SYGVNS. The CDR3 covers 13 residues. As DNA, the CDR3 is TGTGCCAGCAGTGATCCGCCTACCGGGGAGCTGTTTTTT. Encoded protein: CASSDPPTGELFF. Complete variable domain (other parts from reference TRBV25-1 and TRBJ2-2): EADIYQTPRYLVIGTGKKITLECSQTMGHDKMYWYQQDPGMELHLIHYSYGVNSTEKGDLSSESTVSRIRTEHFPLTLESARPSHTSQYLCASSDPPTGELFFGEGSRLTVL.

This chain links TRBV6-4 with TRBJ2-6; no reliable D call. With 0 bases removed from V and 0 bases from J, the gap between germline ends came to 6 bases. Looked up from germline, CDR1 is MRHNA and CDR2 is SNTAGT. The length of the CDR3 is 16 residues. The CDR3 loop reads CASSDSENSGANVLTF. The CDR3 DNA is TGTGCCAGCAGTGACTCGGAGAACTCTGGGGCCAACGTCCTGACTTTC.

This clone was seen only once. The chain combines TRBV23-1 with TRBJ1-5; 7 bases match TRBD1. TRBV23-1 is recorded as an ORF, its role being uncertain. The J segment lost 2 bases and the V segment lost 6 bases, leaving 7 bases of the junction unmatched. The CDR3 extends over 15 amino acids. The CDR3 DNA reads as TGCGCCAGCAGCCAACAGGGGTATGGCAATCAGCCCCAGCATTTT. Protein product: CASSQQGYGNQPQHF.

This clone was observed once. The chain employs TRBV7-2 and TRBJ2-1, with 8 bases identical to TRBD2. This CDR3 spans 15 amino acids. The V segment lost 0 bases and the J segment 6 bases; nucleotides outside the gene matches: 4. Germline V gives CDR1 SGHTA, CDR2 FQGNSA. The CDR3 DNA reads TGTGCCAGCAGCTTAGCTAGCGGGGTCTTCAATGAGCAGTTCTTC. Residues: CASSLASGVFNEQFF.